This entry lists 30 T cell receptor beta chains sequenced from one sample in a study of CD8 T cells in Susac syndrome (dated by TCRdb to between 2018 and 2020). The library was prepared using the immunoSEQ multiplex PCR assay. RNA was extracted using the RNeasy kit, and about 0.5 to 1 microgram was reverse transcribed with random hexamers. The public reads were run again by TCRdb, first through fastp at Q25 and then through MiXCR, and only productive beta chains were kept. Identical CDR3 proteins give one entry, which carries the most common genes and DNA. The sample table contains about 69,000 distinct CDR3 sequences; only one count was recorded for roughly 94% of them. Roughly 0.25% of the sample is in the top ten clones. Source material: CD8+ T cells from PBMCs. The receptors here all came from a human donor in good health.

This chain joins TRBV7-9 and TRBJ2-1, with 10 nucleotides matching TRBD2. The CDR3 is made up of 16 amino acids. Trimming at V came to 5 bases and at J to 3 bases, leaving 7 bases not matched to a gene. The V gene's germline CDR1 is SEHNR and CDR2 FQNEAQ (reference sequence). CDR3 in amino acids: CASSPSAGGLYNEQFF. The CDR3 bases are TGTGCCAGCAGCCCTTCAGCGGGGGGGCTCTACAATGAGCAGTTCTTC.

This chain links TRBV18 with TRBJ2-2; 7 bases match TRBD2. The CDR3 consists of 15 residues. Germline V CDR1 and CDR2: KGHSH, LQKENI. The ends lost 3 bases at V and 3 bases at J; junction bases unmatched: 4. CDR3 bases: TGTGCCAGCTCACCCCGGGGGGACGACACCGGGGAGCTGTTTTTT. It yields the protein CASSPRGDDTGELFF.

This clonotype was observed once. The gene calls are TRBV27 and TRBJ2-3, with TRBD2 identical over 7 bases. The CDR3 has 14 residues. V was clipped by 4 bases and J by 2 bases; unmatched bases: 3. The germline V gene has CDR1 MNHEY and CDR2 SMNVEV (reference sequence). The CDR3 region has the DNA TGTGCCAGCAGTTCCCGGGGGGACACAGATACGCAGTATTTT. Protein product: CASSSRGDTDTQYF.

The chain carries TRBV19 and TRBJ1-5, with 7 bases aligning to TRBD1. This CDR3 is built from 13 residues. The trim removed 7 bases at V and 0 bases at J, leaving 0 bases unmatched. In germline, CDR1 is LNHDA, CDR2 SQIVND (reference sequence). CDR3: CASNRGSNQPQHF. The CDR3 coding sequence is TGTGCCAGTAACAGGGGTAGCAATCAGCCCCAGCATTTT.

This chain joins TRBV9 and TRBJ2-3, with no clear D. V was shortened by 7 bases and J by 0 bases, with 12 bases between the two germline ends. CDR1 and CDR2 (germline): SGDLS, YYNGEE. This CDR3 region has 14 residues. DNA for the CDR3: TGTGCCAGCTCTAACCCCCGGAGCACAGATACGCAGTATTTT. Amino acids: CASSNPRSTDTQYF.

Turning to this clonotype: Likely a read error: the CDR3 ends without its conserved phenylalanine or tryptophan. The V and J genes are TRBV28 and TRBJ2-7; tentatively, D is TRBD1 (8 bases). There are 15 residues in the CDR3. Germline loops: CDR1 MDHEN, CDR2 SYDVKM. V lost 5 bases to trimming and J lost 5 bases, with 19 bases between them. The CDR3 bases are TGTGCCAGCAGTCGCGCGGGAGACAGGGGTCACGAGCAGTACGCC. This translates into CASSRAGDRGHEQYA.

V is TRBV27 and J is TRBJ1-4; possibly TRBD1 for D (5 bases). Between the trimmed V and J ends, which lost 6 bases and 5 bases, there was a span of 10 bases. Germline V lookup: CDR1 MNHEY, CDR2 SMNVEV (reference sequence). This CDR3 has 13 amino acids. CDR3 sequence: CASSGRGNEKLFF. CDR3 DNA sequence: TGTGCCAGCAGCGGCCGGGGGAATGAAAAACTGTTTTTT.

CDR3 loop: CSVELAGAEETQYF. CDR3 nucleotide sequence: TGCAGCGTTGAACTGGCAGGGGCCGAAGAGACCCAGTACTTC. The V and J genes are TRBV29-1 and TRBJ2-5, with D possibly being TRBD1 (6 bases). The germline CDR1 and CDR2 sequences are SQVTM and ANQGSEA. The CDR3 has 14 residues. Trimming took off 2 bases at V and 3 bases at J, with 13 bases between the two ends.

The chain recombines TRBV7-2 with TRBJ2-3; TRBD1 might be the D (6 bases). The V end lost 4 bases, the J end lost 6 bases, and 14 bases lay between the germline ends. The germline V gene has CDR1 SGHTA and CDR2 FQGNSA. The length of the CDR3 is 14 residues. The DNA of the CDR3 is TGTGCCAGCAGCTCTACAGGGATCGGGGATACGCAGTATTTT. It translates to CASSSTGIGDTQYF. Full variable domain (remainder filled in from reference TRBV7-2 and TRBJ2-3): GAGVSQSPSNKVTEKGKDVELRCDPISGHTALYWYRQSLGQGLEFLIYFQGNSAPDKSGLPSDRFSAERTGGSVSTLTIQRTQQEDSAVYLCASSSTGIGDTQYFGPGTRLTVL.

The chain joins TRBV25-1 to TRBJ2-5; the D is unclear. CDR1 MGHDK and CDR2 SYGVNS come from the germline V gene. The V and J ends lost 8 bases and 4 bases respectively, with 29 bases between them. There are 18 residues in the CDR3. The CDR3 sequence: CASSLTSLPPVIRETQYF. CDR3 coding DNA: TGTGCCAGCTCCCTTACTTCACTCCCTCCGGTCATTCGAGAGACCCAGTACTTC.

CDR3 nucleotide sequence: TGTGCCAGCAGTTCTATCCGGGACTCCTACGAGCAGTACGTC. Translated: CASSSIRDSYEQYV. The rearrangement uses TRBV6-2 or TRBV6-3 and TRBJ2-7; TRBD2 is a possible D gene (5 bases). CDR3 length: 14 residues. The germline V and J ends were trimmed by 4 bases and 0 bases, with 10 bases remaining between them. CDR1 is MNHEY, CDR2 SVGEGT, per germline.

The gene calls are TRBV13 and TRBJ1-6; maybe TRBD1 (6 bases). The CDR3 sequence is 15 residues long. The germline gives CDR1 PRHDT, CDR2 FYEKMQ (reference sequence). Trimming took off 7 bases at V and 1 base at J, with 11 bases between the two ends. The chain's CDR3 is CASKTGTSYNSPLHF. For the CDR3, the DNA is TGTGCCAGCAAAACCGGGACATCCTATAATTCACCCCTCCACTTT.

The chain's CDR3 is CASSSRTGTEQYF. In DNA form, the CDR3 reads TGCGCCAGCAGCTCTCGGACAGGGACCGAGCAGTACTTC. The chain employs TRBV5-1 and TRBJ2-7; 8 positions agree with TRBD1. V lost 3 bases and J lost 6; bases outside the gene matches: 5. The CDR3 is 13 amino acids. The germline gives CDR1 SGHRS, CDR2 YFSETQ. Together with reference TRBV5-1 and TRBJ2-7, the CDR3 gives the full variable domain: KAGVTQTPRYLIKTRGQQVTLSCSPISGHRSVSWYQQTPGQGLQFLFEYFSETQRNKGNFPGRFSGRQFSNSRSEMNVSTLELGDSALYLCASSSRTGTEQYFGPGTRLTVT.

The CDR3 DNA reads TGTGCCACCAGTGACATGGACCGAGGGGGTAATGAGCAGTTCTTC. It is translated as CATSDMDRGGNEQFF. This chain links TRBV24-1 with TRBJ2-1; maybe TRBD1 (6 bases). Germline CDR1 KGHDR, CDR2 SFDVKD. V lost 4 bases and J lost 7, with 16 bases in between. The CDR3 has 15 residues.

The rearrangement links TRBV7-9 to TRBJ1-5; D remains ambiguous. This CDR3 is 15 amino acids long. Germline V gene data show CDR1 as SEHNR and CDR2 as FQNEAQ (reference sequence). Trimming shortened V by 5 bases and J by 2 bases, and 13 bases separated the two germline ends. For the CDR3, the DNA is TGTGCCAGCAGCGCCTCCGGCATAGGCAATCAGCCCCAGCATTTT. It is translated as CASSASGIGNQPQHF.

V usage is TRBV30 and J usage is TRBJ2-7; D is unclear. The germline CDR1 and CDR2 sequences are GTSNPN and SVGIG (reference sequence). V shed 1 base and J shed 5 bases, with 12 bases lying between them. CDR3 size: 13 residues. This chain's CDR3 is CAWSAVGRDEQYF. The CDR3 DNA sequence: TGTGCCTGGAGTGCGGTGGGAAGGGACGAGCAGTACTTC.

The gene calls are TRBV21-1 and TRBJ1-2. TRBV21-1 constitutes a pseudogene. The CDR3 loop spans 14 amino acids. In DNA, the CDR3 is TGTGCCAGCAGCGCCTTAGAGCCGACCTATGGCTACACCTTC. Protein: CASSALEPTYGYTF.

The V call is TRBV14, the J call TRBJ1-5; 9 nucleotides agree with TRBD1. The CDR3 extends over 13 amino acids. With 3 bases clipped from V and 12 bases from J, the junction kept 6 bases outside the gene matches. Germline V gene data show CDR1 as SGHDN and CDR2 as FVKESK. This CDR3 is CASSQWTGELQHF. CDR3 DNA sequence: TGTGCCAGCAGCCAGTGGACAGGGGAACTCCAGCATTTT.

DNA of the CDR3: TGCAGCGTGGCTAGCGGGGCCTACGAGCAGTACTTC. Translation gives CSVASGAYEQYF. The rearrangement joins TRBV29-1 to TRBJ2-7, with 9 bases that match TRBD2. Germline lookup yields CDR1 SQVTM and CDR2 ANQGSEA. The CDR3 runs 12 residues. V lost 6 bases to trimming and J lost 2 bases; unmatched junction nucleotides: 2.

This chain joins TRBV30 and TRBJ2-3, with a possible D match to TRBD2 (7 bases). Trimming removed 0 bases from V and 3 bases from J, with 13 bases in between. The germline V gene encodes CDR1 GTSNPN and CDR2 SVGIG (reference sequence). This CDR3 contains 15 residues. The CDR3 reads CAWSVLGGPTDTQYF. In nucleotides, the CDR3 is TGTGCCTGGAGTGTACTGGGGGGGCCGACAGATACGCAGTATTTT.

The chain carries TRBV13 and TRBJ2-1; D possibly corresponds to TRBD1 (5 bases). The V gene's germline CDR1 is PRHDT and CDR2 FYEKMQ (reference sequence). This CDR3 is built from 14 residues. Deletions cut 0 bases from V and 8 bases from J, with 11 bases between. The CDR3 region has the DNA TGTGCCAGCAGCTTAGGACAGGCCGTCCATGAGCAGTTCTTC. Translated: CASSLGQAVHEQFF.

The chain has TRBV4-1 and TRBJ2-1, with a tentative D call TRBD1 (6 bases). The CDR3 consists of 16 residues. V lost 0 bases to trimming and J lost 3 bases, with 12 bases between them. Germline V lookup: CDR1 MGHRA, CDR2 YSYEKL. The DNA of the CDR3 is TGCGCCAGCAGCCAAGAGTCCAGGGGAGACTACAATGAGCAGTTCTTC. Translating gives CASSQESRGDYNEQFF.

The chain links TRBV28 to TRBJ2-7; the match to TRBD1 covers 12 bases. The germline gives CDR1 MDHEN, CDR2 SYDVKM. The CDR3 totals 19 residues. Trimming removed 1 base from V and 0 bases from J; junction bases left unmatched: 10. DNA of the CDR3: TGTGCCAGCAGTTTATCTTCGGGACAGGGGGCGATTCGCTCCTACGAGCAGTACTTC. Its protein is CASSLSSGQGAIRSYEQYF.

This clonotype was recorded only once. The chain has TRBV14 and TRBJ2-1; D gene unclear. Trimming took 2 bases from V and 2 from J, leaving 4 bases between them. CDR1 and CDR2 from the germline V gene are SGHDN and FVKESK. This CDR3 contains 13 residues. The CDR3 sequence is CASSQTTYNEQFF. The CDR3 nucleotides are TGTGCCAGCAGCCAAACTACCTACAATGAGCAGTTCTTC. Full variable domain (outside the CDR3, taken from reference TRBV14 and TRBJ2-1): EAGVTQFPSHSVIEKGQTVTLRCDPISGHDNLYWYRRVMGKEIKFLLHFVKESKQDESGMPNNRFLAERTGGTYSTLKVQPAELEDSGVYFCASSQTTYNEQFFGPGTRLTVL.

V gene TRBV7-8 combines with J gene TRBJ1-1; weak D call: TRBD1 (5 bases). The CDR3 is made up of 14 amino acids. The germline V and J ends were trimmed by 5 bases and 6 bases, with 16 bases remaining between them. Per germline, CDR1 SGHVS and CDR2 FQNEAQ. Written as DNA, the CDR3 is TGTGCCAGCAGCGACCGTTCGGGGGACTCTGAAGCTTTCTTT. Protein sequence: CASSDRSGDSEAFF.

The chain couples TRBV13 to TRBJ2-7; D ambiguous. From germline, CDR1 is PRHDT and CDR2 FYEKMQ (reference sequence). The CDR3 consists of 12 residues. The V and J ends lost 0 bases and 6 bases respectively, with 6 bases between them. CDR3 region: CASSLGDGEQYV. As DNA, the CDR3 is TGTGCCAGCAGCTTAGGGGACGGCGAGCAGTACGTC.

The genes are TRBV7-9 and TRBJ2-7; D possibly corresponds to TRBD2 (6 bases). With 4 bases removed from V and 4 bases from J, the gap between germline ends came to 14 bases. The germline V gene has CDR1 SEHNR and CDR2 FQNEAQ (reference sequence). The CDR3 has 14 residues. The CDR3 sequence: CASSYRDFPYEQYF. In DNA form, the CDR3 reads TGTGCCAGCAGCTACCGGGACTTTCCGTACGAGCAGTACTTC.

This chain joins TRBV5-6 and TRBJ2-1, with D perhaps assigned TRBD1 or TRBD2 (5 bases each). The V end was cut by 2 bases, the J end by 10 bases, with 16 bases between. The CDR3 length is 14 residues. Germline V gene sequence: CDR1 SGHDT, CDR2 YYEEEE. CDR3 loop: CASSLNGAIDEQFF. The CDR3 region has the DNA TGTGCCAGCAGCTTAAACGGGGCCATCGACGAGCAGTTCTTC.

V is TRBV2 and J is TRBJ2-1; D assignment may be TRBD1 or TRBD2 (5 bases each). V lost 1 base, J lost 9 bases, and 13 bases lay in between. This CDR3 contains 14 residues. Germline lookup yields CDR1 SNHLY and CDR2 FYNNEI. CDR3 DNA: TGTGCCAGCAGTGAAGTCTTTGGGGGACGTGAGCAGTTCTTC. It specifies CASSEVFGGREQFF.

The rearrangement links TRBV24-1 to TRBJ2-7; D is undetermined. The germline V gene has CDR1 KGHDR and CDR2 SFDVKD. The CDR3 is made up of 14 amino acids. V shed 6 bases and J shed 1 base, with 12 bases lying between them. The DNA for the CDR3 is TGTGCCACCAGTCATCAAACAGATTCCTACGAGCAGTACTTC. Protein sequence: CATSHQTDSYEQYF.